Below, 20 T cell receptor beta chains from the same sample are listed, as sequenced in a study of STAT5B mutations in CD4+ large granular lymphocyte leukemia. Method: immunoSEQ multiplex PCR; TCRdb's copy keeps in-frame clones and lacks some. Of 30,000 or so clones in the sample, 76% were seen once. The sequenced sample consisted of CD4+ T cells from blood buffy coats. The receptors derive from a human donor in good health.

This chain connects TRBV25-1 to TRBJ1-2; D is unclear. The germline CDR1 and CDR2 sequences are MGHDK and SYGVNS. V was trimmed by 1 base and J by 9 bases, leaving 12 bases between them. The CDR3 runs to 13 residues. The CDR3 nucleotides are TGTGCCAGCAGTGAATCACCCCCTAAGAGCTACACCTTC. Residues: CASSESPPKSYTF.

The V and J genes are TRBV10-1 and TRBJ2-3; maybe TRBD2 (8 bases). Per the germline V gene, CDR1 is WNHNN and CDR2 is SYGVQD (reference sequence). The V end lost 3 bases, the J end lost 6 bases, and 13 bases lay between the germline ends. This CDR3 has 14 amino acids. The CDR3 DNA reads TGCGCCAGCAGTGACGGGGGGGGACAGGATACGCAGTATTTT. Its translation: CASSDGGGQDTQYF.

The V and J genes are TRBV4-3 and TRBJ2-5, with D possibly TRBD1 on 7 matching bases. The CDR3 is 17 residues long. The ends were cut back, 0 bases at V and 4 bases at J, with 18 bases in the middle. Germline V CDR1 and CDR2: LGHNA, YSLEER. Written as DNA, the CDR3 is TGCGCCAGCAGCCAAGACCCGGCAGGGGGGCTGGTAGAGACCCAGTACTTC. Translated, it gives CASSQDPAGGLVETQYF.

The chain carries TRBV21-1 and TRBJ2-7; the table's D call, TRBD1, was not checked against the DNA. TRBV21-1 is deemed a pseudogene. This CDR3 region has 14 residues. The CDR3 reads CASRSRVLAYEQYF. CDR3 in DNA: TGTGCCAGCAGGAGCAGGGTTCTCGCCTACGAGCAGTACTTC.

This clone was found a few times. V is TRBV19 and J is TRBJ1-3; D is perhaps TRBD1 (6 bases). Between the trimmed V and J ends, which lost 9 bases and 0 bases, there was a span of 15 bases. The CDR3 loop spans 15 amino acids. Germline lookup yields CDR1 LNHDA and CDR2 SQIVND (reference sequence). CDR3 sequence (DNA): TGTGCCAGCACCCTCCTGGACAGCTCTGGAAACACCATATATTTT. Translating it yields CASTLLDSSGNTIYF.

This clone was seen a handful of times. V gene TRBV27 combines with J gene TRBJ1-1; D is unclear. CDR1 is MNHEY and CDR2 is SMNVEV in the germline V gene (reference sequence). This CDR3 has 13 amino acids. Deletions cut 5 bases from V and 0 bases from J, with 7 bases between. CDR3 sequence (DNA): TGTGCCAGCAGTGCCCGCTTGAACACTGAAGCTTTCTTT. This translates into CASSARLNTEAFF.

The chain recombines TRBV5-8 with TRBJ2-6; D unclear. V was shortened by 2 bases and J by 0 bases, with 9 bases between the two germline ends. Per germline, CDR1 SGHTS and CDR2 YDEGEE. The length of the CDR3 is 16 residues. The CDR3 sequence: CASSLLTVSGANVLTF. The CDR3 coding sequence is TGTGCCAGCAGCTTATTAACGGTCTCTGGGGCCAACGTCCTGACTTTC.

This CDR3 reads CASSLATAQDNEQFF. DNA for the CDR3: TGCGCCAGCAGCTTGGCAACCGCCCAGGATAATGAGCAGTTCTTC. The chain combines TRBV5-1 with TRBJ2-1; D gene ambiguous. The CDR3 extends over 15 amino acids. Between the trimmed V and J ends, which lost 0 bases and 7 bases, there was a span of 14 bases. Germline V lookup: CDR1 SGHRS, CDR2 YFSETQ.

The chain recombines TRBV4-1 with TRBJ2-7; 14 bases fit TRBD2. Germline lookup yields CDR1 MGHRA and CDR2 YSYEKL. V trimming: 0 bases; J trimming: 3 bases; junction bases outside the gene matches: 7. CDR3 length equals 18 residues. CDR3 residues: CASSQDPGLAGAHYEQYF. The CDR3 DNA reads TGCGCCAGCAGCCAAGATCCGGGACTAGCGGGGGCCCACTACGAGCAGTACTTC.

J is TRBJ2-3 and V is TRBV4-1; the D call may be TRBD1 or TRBD2 (6 bases each). The germline V gene has CDR1 MGHRA and CDR2 YSYEKL. This CDR3 spans 15 amino acids. Trimming took off 4 bases at V and 3 bases at J, with 14 bases between the two ends. Written as DNA, the CDR3 is TGCGCCAGCAGCCGAGGGGGGACGGGGACAGATACGCAGTATTTT. Translating it yields CASSRGGTGTDTQYF.

The chain employs TRBV7-2 and TRBJ1-1, with 9 positions matching TRBD1. Looked up from germline, CDR1 is SGHTA and CDR2 is FQGNSA. The CDR3 extends over 15 amino acids. After removal of 5 bases from V and 4 bases from J, the junction contained 8 bases not matched to a gene. The CDR3 region has the DNA TGTGCCAGCAGCGCCCGACAGGGGGTAGTCACTGAAGCTTTCTTT. Its protein product is CASSARQGVVTEAFF. Combining the CDR3 with reference TRBV7-2 and TRBJ1-1 gives the whole variable domain GAGVSQSPSNKVTEKGKDVELRCDPISGHTALYWYRQSLGQGLEFLIYFQGNSAPDKSGLPSDRFSAERTGGSVSTLTIQRTQQEDSAVYLCASSARQGVVTEAFFGQGTRLTVV.

This sequence joins TRBV18 and TRBJ2-7; D remains unclear. Trimming took off 2 bases at V and 6 bases at J, with 11 bases between the two ends. CDR3 length: 13 residues. The germline V gene has CDR1 KGHSH and CDR2 LQKENI. The CDR3 region is CASSPTVVGEQYF. The CDR3 bases are TGTGCCAGCTCACCAACAGTTGTGGGCGAGCAGTACTTC. Full variable domain (missing parts from reference TRBV18 and TRBJ2-7): NAGVMQNPRHLVRRRGQEARLRCSPMKGHSHVYWYRQLPEEGLKFMVYLQKENIIDESGMPKERFSAEFPKEGPSILRIQQVVRGDSAAYFCASSPTVVGEQYFGPGTRLTVT.

The chain joins TRBV5-6 to TRBJ2-7, with a possible D match to TRBD2 (5 bases). V was pared by 0 bases and J by 0 bases, with 13 bases between. The germline V gene has CDR1 SGHDT and CDR2 YYEEEE. The CDR3 runs 16 residues. CDR3 in amino acids: CASSLANGLRSYEQYF. The DNA for the CDR3 is TGTGCCAGCAGCTTGGCCAACGGACTCCGCTCCTACGAGCAGTACTTC.

This clone was counted between two and nine times. V and J are TRBV18 and TRBJ1-6, with TRBD1 matching 8 bases. Trimming removed 1 base from V and 12 bases from J; junction bases left unmatched: 2. Germline V lookup: CDR1 KGHSH, CDR2 LQKENI. The CDR3 has 13 residues. The DNA for the CDR3 is TGTGCCAGCTCACCACAGGGACAGGAACCCCTCCACTTT. Translating it yields CASSPQGQEPLHF. Combining the CDR3 with reference TRBV18 and TRBJ1-6 gives the whole variable domain NAGVMQNPRHLVRRRGQEARLRCSPMKGHSHVYWYRQLPEEGLKFMVYLQKENIIDESGMPKERFSAEFPKEGPSILRIQQVVRGDSAAYFCASSPQGQEPLHFGNGTRLTVT.

This chain joins TRBV19 and TRBJ2-3, with 9 bases matching TRBD2. J lost 0 bases, V lost 10 bases, and 17 bases had no gene match. CDR1 LNHDA and CDR2 SQIVND come from the germline V gene (reference sequence). CDR3 length equals 18 residues. CDR3 coding DNA: TGTGCCATCCAGGGAGGGACTAGCATTCTTTCTAGCACAGATACGCAGTATTTT. Protein sequence: CAIQGGTSILSSTDTQYF.

V gene TRBV6-6 combines with J gene TRBJ2-1, with D perhaps TRBD2 (6 bases). V gave up 5 bases and J gave up 5 bases, with 19 bases separating them. Per the germline V gene, CDR1 is MNHNY and CDR2 is SVGAGI (reference sequence). The CDR3 runs 16 residues. CDR3 sequence: CASSPRGTASNNEQFF. The CDR3, as DNA: TGTGCCAGCAGTCCCCGGGGGACGGCGAGTAACAATGAGCAGTTCTTC.

In DNA form, the CDR3 reads TGTGCCAGCAGCCCAGGGACAGGGGAGGATGGCTACACCTTC. Its translation is CASSPGTGEDGYTF. The rearrangement joins TRBV7-9 to TRBJ1-2; TRBD1 matches at 10 bases. The ends lost 5 bases at V and 6 bases at J; junction bases unmatched: 6. The CDR3 runs to 14 residues. Germline CDR1 reads SEHNR; CDR2 reads FQNEAQ (reference sequence).

This sequence joins TRBV6-5 and TRBJ2-2; D not resolved. There are 13 residues in the CDR3. Germline V gene data show CDR1 as MNHEY and CDR2 as SVGAGI. V lost 5 bases and J lost 8, with 12 bases in between. The CDR3 nucleotides read TGTGCCAGCAGTCCTAGGCCTGGAGGGGAGCTGTTTTTT. Protein: CASSPRPGGELFF.

The chain employs TRBV9 and TRBJ2-1; no definite D call. The CDR3 runs 14 residues. Germline V lookup: CDR1 SGDLS, CDR2 YYNGEE. V was pared by 3 bases and J by 0 bases, with 7 bases between. The CDR3, as DNA: TGTGCCAGCAGCGAAGCGTCCTCCTACAATGAGCAGTTCTTC. It codes for CASSEASSYNEQFF.

The chain uses TRBV6-5 and TRBJ2-2; TRBD2 aligns across 8 bases. CDR1 is MNHEY and CDR2 is SVGAGI in the germline V gene. The V and J ends lost 2 bases and 8 bases, in that order; junction bases with no gene match: 7. The CDR3 contains 15 residues. CDR3 sequence reads: CASSYPSGGGGELFF. CDR3 DNA: TGTGCCAGCAGTTACCCAAGCGGGGGAGGTGGGGAGCTGTTTTTT.